These 14 T cell receptor beta chains were sequenced from one sample in a study of T cell responses to AZD1222 COVID-19 vaccine. Assay: immunoSEQ multiplex PCR; the TCRdb copy retains only in-frame clones and omits some. The sample lists 95,000 to 150,000 clones; around 93% were seen once. The source material was peripheral blood, sampled on day 0 of AZD1222 vaccination. The receptors were gathered from an adult in good health.

J is TRBJ2-4 and V is TRBV15; D might be TRBD2 (7 bases). Trimming cost V 0 bases and J 1 base, with 19 bases left between them. The CDR3 sequence is 19 residues long. The germline V gene encodes CDR1 LNHNV and CDR2 YYDKDF (reference sequence). The CDR3 DNA is TGTGCCACCAGCAGAGATTGGGGGGGCGAATTGTTGGCCAAAAACATTCAGTACTTC. It specifies CATSRDWGGELLAKNIQYF.

The chain recombines TRBV13 with TRBJ2-7; D gene unclear. Looked up from germline, CDR1 is PRHDT and CDR2 is FYEKMQ (reference sequence). This CDR3 contains 14 residues. The V and J ends lost 2 bases and 2 bases respectively, with 10 bases between them. CDR3 loop: CASSLYLSAYEQYF. CDR3 bases: TGTGCCAGCAGCTTATATTTATCGGCCTACGAGCAGTACTTC.

The rearrangement uses TRBV12-3 or TRBV12-4 and TRBJ1-1, with 7 bases that match TRBD1. Trimming cost V 5 bases and J 11 bases; bases outside gene matches: 11. The CDR3 has 13 amino acids. This CDR3 reads CASSRLRTGDAFF. The CDR3 coding sequence is TGTGCCAGCAGTCGCCTAAGAACAGGGGATGCTTTCTTT.

The chain is built from TRBV10-1 and TRBJ1-5; 7 positions match TRBD1. In germline, CDR1 is WNHNN, CDR2 SYGVQD (reference sequence). J was trimmed by 4 bases and V by 0 bases; bases with no gene match: 0. The length of the CDR3 is 14 residues. The CDR3 DNA sequence: TGCGCCAGCAGTGAGTCCAGGGGGAATCAGCCCCAGCATTTT. Translated: CASSESRGNQPQHF.

This clone was seen a single time. This sequence joins TRBV6-2 or TRBV6-3 and TRBJ2-1; no definite D call. V lost 5 bases, J lost 4 bases, and 12 bases lay in between. The length of the CDR3 is 14 residues. CDR1 is MNHEY, CDR2 SVGEGT, per germline. This chain's CDR3 is CASSGFYPYNEQFF. The CDR3 DNA reads as TGTGCCAGCAGTGGATTCTACCCTTACAATGAGCAGTTCTTC.

The chain recombines TRBV29-1 with TRBJ2-5; D unclear. Trimming pared 4 bases from V and 5 bases from J, leaving 8 bases between. This CDR3 spans 11 amino acids. Germline CDR1 reads SQVTM; CDR2 reads ANQGSEA. Here the CDR3 DNA reads TGCAGCGTTGTGAAAGGGGAGACCCAGTACTTC. Amino acids: CSVVKGETQYF.

This sequence joins TRBV6-6 and TRBJ1-2; 10 bases are shared with TRBD1. V lost 2 bases, J lost 5 bases, and 5 bases stayed unmatched. The germline V gene encodes CDR1 MNHNY and CDR2 SVGAGI (reference sequence). The CDR3 is made up of 15 amino acids. In nucleotides, the CDR3 is TGTGCCAGCAGTTACGTCGGGACAGGGGATTATGGCTACACCTTC. Translated: CASSYVGTGDYGYTF.

J is TRBJ1-1 and V is TRBV9, with TRBD1 matching over 12 bases. The CDR3 is 20 amino acids. Per the germline V gene, CDR1 is SGDLS and CDR2 is YYNGEE. Trimming cost V 3 bases and J 0 bases; bases outside gene matches: 15. CDR3 in amino acids: CASSALIPGQGAPLNTEAFF. The CDR3 bases are TGTGCCAGCAGCGCCCTTATACCGGGACAGGGGGCCCCCCTGAACACTGAAGCTTTCTTT.

The chain employs TRBV6-5 and TRBJ2-1; D assignment may be TRBD1 or TRBD2 (5 bases each). Trimming shortened V by 8 bases and J by 13 bases, and 15 bases separated the two germline ends. Germline CDR1 MNHEY, CDR2 SVGAGI. The CDR3 runs 11 residues. CDR3 region: CASHLRDEQFF. The CDR3, as DNA: TGTGCCAGCCACCTCCGGGACGAACAGTTCTTC.

This chain uses TRBV9 with TRBJ2-7, with D perhaps TRBD1 (6 bases). The CDR3 is 15 amino acids. V was shortened by 4 bases and J by 6 bases, with 20 bases between the two germline ends. Germline V gene data show CDR1 as SGDLS and CDR2 as YYNGEE. The CDR3 protein is CASSPFLPGQSEQYF. The CDR3 coding sequence is TGTGCCAGCAGCCCTTTTCTTCCGGGACAAAGCGAGCAGTACTTC.

This rearrangement joins TRBV7-2 to TRBJ1-2; perhaps TRBD1 as D (6 bases). The V gene's germline CDR1 is SGHTA and CDR2 FQGNSA. Trimming removed 4 bases at V and 4 bases at J, with 19 bases between. CDR3 length equals 16 residues. In nucleotides, the CDR3 is TGTGCCAGCAGCTCCTATAGACAGGTACGGCCCTATGGCTACACCTTC. It yields the protein CASSSYRQVRPYGYTF.

The genes are TRBV29-1 and TRBJ1-1, with D possibly being TRBD1 (6 bases). Trimming removed 5 bases at V and 1 base at J, with 8 bases between. The germline V gene encodes CDR1 SQVTM and CDR2 ANQGSEA. This CDR3 is built from 12 residues. CDR3 DNA: TGCAGCGTTATGACAGGGAACACTGAAGCTTTCTTT. Translating it yields CSVMTGNTEAFF.

The J gene is TRBJ2-1, the V gene TRBV25-1, with D uncertain. This CDR3 comprises 11 residues. V was trimmed by 2 bases and J by 12 bases, leaving 8 bases between them. Germline lookup yields CDR1 MGHDK and CDR2 SYGVNS. CDR3 DNA sequence: TGTGCCAGCAGTGAAGGCTGGGGGCAGTTCTTC. Residues: CASSEGWGQFF.

This chain connects TRBV10-1 to TRBJ1-4; D is possibly TRBD1 (6 bases). V dropped 2 bases and J dropped 0 bases, with 16 bases sitting between them. Per germline, CDR1 WNHNN and CDR2 SYGVQD (reference sequence). CDR3 length: 18 amino acids. CDR3 protein: CASSENRDKGATNEKLFF. CDR3 in DNA: TGCGCCAGCAGTGAGAACAGGGACAAGGGGGCAACTAATGAAAAACTGTTTTTT.